The 4 T cell receptor beta chains listed next were all sequenced from one sample in a study of T cell responses to AZD1222 COVID-19 vaccine. Here immunoSEQ multiplex PCR was the method, and the copy in TCRdb shows in-frame clones only, minus some. Counted here are 110,000 to 150,000 clones, just over 90% occurring once; the ten biggest clones make up 7.5% to 9.5%. The input for sequencing was peripheral blood, taken on day 0 of AZD1222 vaccination. The receptor set was obtained from an adult in good health.

This clone was observed once. The genes are TRBV27 and TRBJ2-1, with D possibly being TRBD1 (6 bases). V lost 2 bases and J lost 7, with 12 bases in between. Per germline, CDR1 MNHEY and CDR2 SMNVEV (reference sequence). The length of the CDR3 is 14 residues. CDR3: CASSLRGLINEQFF. DNA of the CDR3: TGTGCCAGCAGTTTAAGGGGGTTAATTAATGAGCAGTTCTTC.

This clone was found a few times. This chain links TRBV9 with TRBJ2-7, with D possibly being TRBD2 (5 bases). This CDR3 is built from 15 residues. The V gene's germline CDR1 is SGDLS and CDR2 YYNGEE. With 0 bases removed from V and 5 bases from J, the gap between germline ends came to 15 bases. CDR3 sequence (DNA): TGTGCCAGCAGCGTAGAGTCTGTGGAGGTCGACGAGCAGTACTTC. Translated: CASSVESVEVDEQYF.

The chain employs TRBV5-4 and TRBJ2-7, with D possibly matching TRBD2 (5 bases). With 2 bases removed from V and 2 bases from J, the gap between germline ends came to 11 bases. Germline-derived CDR1 and CDR2 are SGHNT and YYREEE (reference sequence). The CDR3 is 14 amino acids. The chain's CDR3 is CASSFGVTAYEQYF. CDR3 coding DNA: TGTGCCAGCAGCTTCGGGGTAACGGCCTACGAGCAGTACTTC.

The sample holds a few counts of this clone. The chain employs TRBV12-5 and TRBJ1-1; TRBD1 is a possible D gene (5 bases). The V and J ends lost 4 bases and 8 bases respectively, with 8 bases between them. The germline gives CDR1 LGHNT, CDR2 FRNRAP. There are 11 residues in the CDR3. This CDR3 reads CASGSSGEAFF. DNA of the CDR3: TGTGCTAGTGGTTCATCAGGGGAAGCTTTCTTT.